These 32 T cell receptor beta chains share one sample of origin, sequenced in a study of blood T cell repertoires in COVID-19. The method was immunoSEQ multiplex PCR; TCRdb's version includes in-frame clones alone and lacks a portion of them. The sample contains approximately 110,000 clones, approximately 85% of which appear only once. The sequencing input was peripheral blood. The receptors shown here come from a middle-aged man with acute or convalescent COVID-19.

This clone was seen more than once but under ten times. The rearrangement joins TRBV27 to TRBJ2-7, with TRBD2 as a possible D gene (6 bases). V lost 7 bases to trimming and J lost 2 bases, with 18 bases between them. In germline, CDR1 is MNHEY, CDR2 SMNVEV (reference sequence). CDR3 size: 15 residues. CDR3 loop: CASKGTVGVAYEQYF. The CDR3, as DNA: TGTGCCAGCAAGGGGACTGTCGGGGTAGCCTACGAGCAGTACTTC.

Comment on this clone: One end of the junction is discordant with germline, which a read error may explain. J is TRBJ2-3 and V is TRBV9; TRBD2 matches 8 bases. The CDR3 length is 12 residues. CDR1 is SGDLS, CDR2 YYNGEE, per germline. The CDR3 DNA reads as TGTGCCAGCAGCGTAGATCCGGGGGGGCTTCGTTTT. Translated, it gives CASSVDPGGLRF.

V usage is TRBV6-5 and J usage is TRBJ1-5, with 8 bases matching TRBD1. J gave up 7 bases and V 7 bases, and 9 bases lay outside the gene matches. This CDR3 spans 14 amino acids. CDR1 is MNHEY, CDR2 SVGAGI, per germline. CDR3 sequence: CASMPGQVFQPQHF. The CDR3 bases are TGTGCCAGCATGCCGGGACAGGTCTTCCAGCCCCAGCATTTT.

The chain employs TRBV4-1 and TRBJ1-1; D gene uncertain. This CDR3 contains 13 residues. V was clipped by 4 bases and J by 1 base, with 7 bases between them. Looked up from germline, CDR1 is MGHRA and CDR2 is YSYEKL. The CDR3 bases are TGCGCCAGCAGCCCTAACCAGAACACTGAAGCTTTCTTT. Encoded protein: CASSPNQNTEAFF.

This clone appeared once. V gene TRBV11-2 combines with J gene TRBJ1-1; D is undetermined. This CDR3 comprises 15 residues. V was shortened by 1 base and J by 5 bases, with 14 bases between the two germline ends. Looked up from germline, CDR1 is SGHAT and CDR2 is FQNNGV. CDR3 coding DNA: TGTGCCAGCAGCTTAGGGACTCTACGAGATACTGAAGCTTTCTTT. This gives the protein CASSLGTLRDTEAFF.

The rearrangement joins TRBV12-2 to TRBJ1-1; TRBD1 reflects the table's D call only, with no check against the DNA. TRBV12-2 is a pseudogene locus. The CDR3 is 17 residues long. This CDR3 reads CASRLMAGGQENTEAFF. As DNA, the CDR3 is TGTGCAAGTCGCTTAATGGCCGGTGGACAAGAGAACACTGAAGCTTTCTTT.

This clone was recorded once. The gene calls are TRBV5-1 and TRBJ2-3, with 10 bases matching TRBD1. The CDR3 is made up of 14 amino acids. Germline trimming cut 5 bases from V and 4 bases from J; bases unmatched to any gene: 4. CDR1 is SGHRS, CDR2 YFSETQ, per germline. The CDR3 DNA is TGCGCCAGCAGGTCCGGGACAGGGGCAGATACGCAGTATTTT. Translated: CASRSGTGADTQYF.

The chain has TRBV7-3 and TRBJ2-3; D unresolved. Germline loops: CDR1 SGHTA, CDR2 FQGTGA. V dropped 2 bases and J dropped 0 bases, with 9 bases sitting between them. The CDR3 totals 15 residues. The CDR3 coding sequence is TGTGCCAGCAGCTTATACCAGGCGAGCACAGATACGCAGTATTTT. This sequence encodes CASSLYQASTDTQYF.

This clone was observed a handful of times. The chain recombines TRBV5-6 with TRBJ2-3; 7 positions match TRBD2. Germline CDR1 reads SGHDT; CDR2 reads YYEEEE. J lost 0 bases, V lost 0 bases, and 1 base had no gene match. This CDR3 comprises 15 residues. Here the CDR3 reads CASSLVGGSTDTQYF. The DNA for the CDR3 is TGTGCCAGCAGCTTGGTCGGGGGGAGCACAGATACGCAGTATTTT.

This clone was seen only once. The chain carries TRBV14 and TRBJ2-1; D call uncertain. The germline CDR1 and CDR2 sequences are SGHDN and FVKESK. The CDR3 has 16 amino acids. Trimming removed 0 bases at V and 0 bases at J, with 9 bases between. The CDR3 DNA reads TGTGCCAGCAGCCAAGAAAACAGAACCTCCTACAATGAGCAGTTCTTC. It is translated as CASSQENRTSYNEQFF.

This clone appeared a single time. This rearrangement joins TRBV7-3 to TRBJ2-1; D not certain. The CDR3 spans 16 residues. Germline lookup yields CDR1 SGHTA and CDR2 FQGTGA. Trimming removed 3 bases from V and 1 base from J, with 13 bases in between. DNA of the CDR3: TGTGCCAGCAGCTTGGGCACAACAAGATCCTACAATGAGCAGTTCTTC. This translates into CASSLGTTRSYNEQFF.

This clone was observed once. J is TRBJ2-3 and V is TRBV29-1, with 12 bases that match TRBD1. This CDR3 contains 13 residues. The germline V gene has CDR1 SQVTM and CDR2 ANQGSEA. J lost 4 bases, V lost 8 bases, and 4 bases had no gene match. CDR3 residues: CSWGTGGPDTQYF. The CDR3 bases are TGCAGCTGGGGGACAGGGGGCCCAGATACGCAGTATTTT.

The gene calls are TRBV30 and TRBJ1-1; TRBD1 might be the D (5 bases). This CDR3 contains 12 residues. Looked up from germline, CDR1 is GTSNPN and CDR2 is SVGIG (reference sequence). V gave up 4 bases and J gave up 6 bases, with 12 bases separating them. The CDR3 sequence is CAWTIGTSEAFF. CDR3 DNA: TGTGCCTGGACCATCGGGACTTCTGAAGCTTTCTTT. The full variable domain, its missing parts supplied by reference TRBV30 and TRBJ1-1, is SQTIHQWPATLVQPVGSPLSLECTVEGTSNPNLYWYRQAAGRGLQLLFYSVGIGQISSEVPQNLSASRPQDRQFILSSKKLLLSDSGFYLCAWTIGTSEAFFGQGTRLTVV.

The chain couples TRBV5-4 to TRBJ2-7; TRBD1 matches at 7 bases. V trimming: 5 bases; J trimming: 3 bases; junction bases outside the gene matches: 2. Germline CDR1 and CDR2: SGHNT and YYREEE (reference sequence). This CDR3 contains 12 residues. The CDR3 region has the DNA TGTGCCAGCAGTTGGACAGGCTACGAGCAGTACTTC. Protein: CASSWTGYEQYF.

Here the CDR3 reads CASSAGLNTEAFF. CDR3 bases: TGTGCCAGCAGCGCGGGGTTGAACACTGAAGCTTTCTTT. The chain employs TRBV7-3 and TRBJ1-1; D call uncertain. Germline CDR1 reads SGHTA; CDR2 reads FQGTGA. The CDR3 extends over 13 amino acids. Trimming stripped 5 bases from V and 0 bases from J, with 7 bases between.

The chain joins TRBV11-3 to TRBJ2-3; 10 nucleotides line up with TRBD1. Trimming cost V 4 bases and J 2 bases; bases outside gene matches: 12. The CDR3 length is 18 residues. Germline loops: CDR1 SGHNT, CDR2 YENEEA. CDR3 region: CASSSGTGAHFYTDTQYF. As DNA, the CDR3 is TGTGCCAGCAGCTCCGGGACAGGGGCCCATTTTTACACAGATACGCAGTATTTT.

Written as DNA, the CDR3 is TGTGCCAGCAGCTTTGATCCCCAGGCCTACGAGCAGTACTTC. It translates to CASSFDPQAYEQYF. The gene calls are TRBV7-8 and TRBJ2-7; D is ambiguous. V shed 3 bases and J shed 2 bases, with 11 bases lying between them. In germline, CDR1 is SGHVS, CDR2 FQNEAQ. The CDR3 spans 14 residues.

This chain joins TRBV19 and TRBJ2-3, with D possibly TRBD1 on 6 matching bases. The CDR3 length is 17 residues. Germline V gives CDR1 LNHDA, CDR2 SQIVND (reference sequence). V lost 5 bases and J lost 0, with 18 bases in between. The chain's CDR3 is CASSRTIGQPSTDTQYF. CDR3 DNA sequence: TGTGCCAGTAGTCGCACAATTGGACAGCCGAGCACAGATACGCAGTATTTT.

The genes are TRBV7-2 and TRBJ2-3; 9 bases map to TRBD2. This CDR3 has 17 residues. Losses at the gene ends were 1 base for V and 0 bases for J; bases not matched to a gene: 5. Per germline, CDR1 SGHTA and CDR2 FQGNSA. The CDR3 protein is CASSLVRLAVSTDTQYF. CDR3 bases: TGTGCCAGCAGCTTAGTCCGACTAGCGGTGAGCACAGATACGCAGTATTTT.

Only one count was recorded for this clone. CDR3 in DNA: TGTGCCAGCAGCCCAGGGGGCGCCTACGAGCAGTACTTC. Protein sequence: CASSPGGAYEQYF. The V call is TRBV13, the J call TRBJ2-7; the match to TRBD1 covers 8 bases. The length of the CDR3 is 13 residues. After removal of 5 bases from V and 2 bases from J, the junction contained 2 bases not matched to a gene. Germline CDR1 and CDR2: PRHDT and FYEKMQ (reference sequence).

The rearrangement links TRBV19 to TRBJ2-2; D remains unclear. Germline lookup yields CDR1 LNHDA and CDR2 SQIVND (reference sequence). CDR3 length: 14 amino acids. Trimming pared 6 bases from V and 1 base from J, leaving 9 bases between. The chain's CDR3 is CASSPTGNTGELFF. The CDR3 DNA is TGTGCCAGTAGCCCAACGGGGAACACCGGGGAGCTGTTTTTT. The variable domain in full, with the rest retrieved from reference TRBV19 and TRBJ2-2, is DGGITQSPKYLFRKEGQNVTLSCEQNLNHDAMYWYRQDPGQGLRLIYYSQIVNDFQKGDIAEGYSVSREKKESFPLTVTSAQKNPTAFYLCASSPTGNTGELFFGEGSRLTVL.

This rearrangement joins TRBV7-2 to TRBJ2-7; 10 bases are a match to TRBD1. The CDR3 consists of 14 residues. Germline-derived CDR1 and CDR2 are SGHTA and FQGNSA. Trimming removed 5 bases from V and 2 bases from J; junction bases left unmatched: 3. CDR3 DNA: TGTGCCAGCAGCAGGGACAGGGGAACCTACGAGCAGTACTTC. This gives the protein CASSRDRGTYEQYF.

V is TRBV3-1 (or the pseudogene TRBV3-2) and J is TRBJ1-1; 7 nucleotides line up with TRBD1. CDR1 and CDR2 (germline): LGHDT, YNNKEL (reference sequence). Germline trimming cut 1 base from V and 7 bases from J; bases unmatched to any gene: 0. There are 12 residues in the CDR3. CDR3 protein: CASSQGTGEAFF. Written as DNA, the CDR3 is TGTGCCAGCAGCCAAGGGACAGGTGAAGCTTTCTTT.

J is TRBJ1-3 and V is TRBV5-1; maybe TRBD1 (5 bases). Trimming took 0 bases from V and 0 from J, leaving 13 bases between them. Germline V gene data show CDR1 as SGHRS and CDR2 as YFSETQ. This CDR3 region has 17 residues. Here the CDR3 DNA reads TGCGCCAGCAGCTTGGGTCCTCGGGGGACCTCTGGAAACACCATATATTTT. As protein: CASSLGPRGTSGNTIYF.

Concerning this clone itself: The same CDR3 can be traced to other DNA sequences in this sample. The V and J genes are TRBV11-2 and TRBJ1-6; D is ambiguous. V lost 0 bases to trimming and J lost 7 bases, with 4 bases between them. The CDR3 consists of 13 residues. Germline CDR1 is SGHAT and CDR2 is FQNNGV. In DNA form, the CDR3 reads TGTGCCAGCAGCTTAGATCTAAATTCACCCCTCCACTTT. Translation: CASSLDLNSPLHF.

This clone was counted once. The chain employs TRBV5-6 and TRBJ1-4, with 9 bases that match TRBD1. The V and J ends lost 5 bases and 6 bases, in that order; junction bases with no gene match: 8. The length of the CDR3 is 15 residues. Looked up from germline, CDR1 is SGHDT and CDR2 is YYEEEE. In nucleotides, the CDR3 is TGTGCCAGCAGGCCTGGACAGGGGCGAGATGAAAAACTGTTTTTT. It translates to CASRPGQGRDEKLFF.

The chain employs TRBV4-1 and TRBJ2-1, with TRBD1 identical over 9 bases. Losses at the gene ends were 1 base for V and 9 bases for J; bases not matched to a gene: 7. Looked up from germline, CDR1 is MGHRA and CDR2 is YSYEKL. CDR3 size: 15 residues. The chain's CDR3 is CASSQAGQGQLEQFF. CDR3 bases: TGCGCCAGCAGCCAAGCGGGACAGGGTCAGCTTGAGCAGTTCTTC.

The rearrangement links TRBV10-3 to TRBJ2-7, with D maybe TRBD1 (6 bases). V gave up 6 bases and J gave up 5 bases, with 17 bases separating them. In germline, CDR1 is ENHRY, CDR2 SYGVKD. The CDR3 is made up of 14 amino acids. The CDR3 reads CAIRGGQNPNEQYF. The CDR3 DNA reads as TGTGCCATCAGGGGTGGACAGAATCCCAACGAGCAGTACTTC.

The rearrangement joins TRBV3-1 (or the pseudogene TRBV3-2) to TRBJ1-2; D uncertain. The V gene lost 1 base and the J gene lost 6 bases, with 9 bases spanning the gap. This CDR3 region has 13 residues. The germline V gene encodes CDR1 LGHDT and CDR2 YNNKEL (reference sequence). The CDR3 DNA sequence: TGTGCCAGCAGCCAAGCGGAGGGAGATGGCTACACCTTC. Its translation: CASSQAEGDGYTF.

A few counts support this clone. The rearrangement joins TRBV2 to TRBJ1-2; D possibly corresponds to TRBD1 (6 bases). V lost 3 bases to trimming and J lost 13 bases, with 18 bases between them. This CDR3 region has 13 residues. Germline V gene data show CDR1 as SNHLY and CDR2 as FYNNEI. CDR3 region: CASSEGPGEVGTF. DNA of the CDR3: TGTGCCAGCAGTGAGGGGCCAGGGGAAGTAGGCACCTTC.

The table lists this clone with a few counts. This rearrangement joins TRBV2 to TRBJ2-7; TRBD2 is a possible D gene (5 bases). The germline V and J ends were trimmed by 4 bases and 5 bases, with 12 bases remaining between them. Germline CDR1 and CDR2: SNHLY and FYNNEI. This CDR3 is 13 amino acids long. The CDR3, as DNA: TGTGCCAGCAGTGCCCCAGAACTAGACGAGCAGTACTTC. Protein: CASSAPELDEQYF. Together with reference TRBV2 and TRBJ2-7, the CDR3 gives the full variable domain: EPEVTQTPSHQVTQMGQEVILRCVPISNHLYFYWYRQILGQKVEFLVSFYNNEISEKSEIFDDQFSVERPDGSNFTLKIRSTKLEDSAMYFCASSAPELDEQYFGPGTRLTVT.

V gene TRBV5-1 combines with J gene TRBJ2-2; 13 nucleotides match TRBD2. Losses at the gene ends were 9 bases for V and 3 bases for J; bases not matched to a gene: 8. In germline, CDR1 is SGHRS, CDR2 YFSETQ. The CDR3 spans 16 residues. The DNA for the CDR3 is TGCGCCACCAGAGGAGGACTAGCGGGGGACACCGGGGAGCTGTTTTTT. This codes for CATRGGLAGDTGELFF.